The 2 T cell receptor beta chains in this list originate from one sample, sequenced in a study of T-cell memory formation after mild COVID-19. MiXCR, run by TCRdb on the 5' RACE reads, gives a single entry per CDR3 protein. Of under 450,000 distinct CDR3 sequences in the sample, around an eighth are singletons; the top ten hold roughly 22%. The material sequenced was PBMCs or a T cell subset sorted from them (not recorded which). The receptors originated from a man younger than 35 who had mild COVID-19 (a few samples of this study predate the infection). Cell type and time point are not known.

The chain has TRBV4-1 and TRBJ1-1, with D possibly TRBD1 on 5 matching bases. Germline CDR1 is MGHRA and CDR2 is YSYEKL. Trimming removed 4 bases from V and 0 bases from J, with 21 bases in between. The length of the CDR3 is 18 residues. CDR3 residues: CASSREAVLQALNTEAFF. The CDR3, as DNA: TGCGCCAGCAGCCGAGAGGCCGTTCTACAGGCGTTGAACACTGAAGCTTTCTTT.

This clonotype was picked up a small number of times. The V gene is TRBV7-9, the J gene TRBJ2-1, with D perhaps TRBD2 (6 bases). The length of the CDR3 is 15 residues. CDR1 SEHNR and CDR2 FQNEAQ come from the germline V gene (reference sequence). V gave up 1 base and J gave up 5 bases, with 12 bases separating them. Written as DNA, the CDR3 is TGTGCCAGCAGCTTAGTCCGGGGGAAACACAATGAGCAGTTCTTC. Its protein is CASSLVRGKHNEQFF.